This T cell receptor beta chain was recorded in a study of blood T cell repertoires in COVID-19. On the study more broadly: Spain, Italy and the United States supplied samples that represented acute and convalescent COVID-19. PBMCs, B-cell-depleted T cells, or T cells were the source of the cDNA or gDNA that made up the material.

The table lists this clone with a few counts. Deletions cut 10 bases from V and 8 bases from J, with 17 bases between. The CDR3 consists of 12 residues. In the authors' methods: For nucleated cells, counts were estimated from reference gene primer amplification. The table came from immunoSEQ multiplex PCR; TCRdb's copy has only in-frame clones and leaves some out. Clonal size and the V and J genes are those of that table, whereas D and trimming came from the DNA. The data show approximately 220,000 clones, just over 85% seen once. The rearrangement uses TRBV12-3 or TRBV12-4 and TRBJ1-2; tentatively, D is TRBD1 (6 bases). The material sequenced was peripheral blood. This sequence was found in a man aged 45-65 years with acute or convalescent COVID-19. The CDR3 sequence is CATTRTDWGYTF. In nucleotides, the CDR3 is TGTGCCACTACCCGGACAGACTGGGGCTACACCTTC.